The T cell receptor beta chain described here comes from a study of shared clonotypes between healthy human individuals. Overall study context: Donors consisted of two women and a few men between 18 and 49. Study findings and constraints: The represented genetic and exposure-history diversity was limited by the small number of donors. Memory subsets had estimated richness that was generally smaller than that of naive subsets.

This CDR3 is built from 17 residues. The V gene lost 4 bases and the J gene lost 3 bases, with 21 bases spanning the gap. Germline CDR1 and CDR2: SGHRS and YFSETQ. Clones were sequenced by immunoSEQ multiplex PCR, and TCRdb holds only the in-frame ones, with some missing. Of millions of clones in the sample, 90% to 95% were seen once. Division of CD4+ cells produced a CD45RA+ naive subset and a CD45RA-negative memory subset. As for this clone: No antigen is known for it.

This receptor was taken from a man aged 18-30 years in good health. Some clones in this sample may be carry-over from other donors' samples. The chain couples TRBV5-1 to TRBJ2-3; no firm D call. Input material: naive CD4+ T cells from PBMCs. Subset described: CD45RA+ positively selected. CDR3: CASSEYGVSDPTDTQYF. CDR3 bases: TGCGCCAGCAGCGAATACGGAGTTTCGGATCCGACAGATACGCAGTATTTT.